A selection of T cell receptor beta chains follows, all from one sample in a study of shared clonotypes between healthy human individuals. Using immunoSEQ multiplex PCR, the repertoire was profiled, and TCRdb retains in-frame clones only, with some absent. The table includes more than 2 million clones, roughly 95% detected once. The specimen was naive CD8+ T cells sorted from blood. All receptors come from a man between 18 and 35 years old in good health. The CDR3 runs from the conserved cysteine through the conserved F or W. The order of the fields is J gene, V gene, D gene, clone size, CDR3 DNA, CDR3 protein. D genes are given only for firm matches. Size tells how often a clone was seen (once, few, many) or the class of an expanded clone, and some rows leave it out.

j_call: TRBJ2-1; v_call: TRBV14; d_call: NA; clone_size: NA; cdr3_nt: TGTGCCAGCAGCCAAGGAACCACTTATGAGCAGTTCTTC; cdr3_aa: CASSQGTTYEQFF
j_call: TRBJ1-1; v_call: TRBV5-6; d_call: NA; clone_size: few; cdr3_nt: TGTGCCAGCAGAGAGGGAGACACTGAAGCTTTCTTT; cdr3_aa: CASREGDTEAFF
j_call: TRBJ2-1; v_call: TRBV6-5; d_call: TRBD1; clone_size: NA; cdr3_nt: TGTGCCAGCAGTCACCGGACAGGGGCGGCAGATGAGCAGTTCTTC; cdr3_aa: CASSHRTGAADEQFF
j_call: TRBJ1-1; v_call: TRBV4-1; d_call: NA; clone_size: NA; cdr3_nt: TGCGCCAGCAGCCAAGACAGGGCGGACACTGAAGCTTTCTTT; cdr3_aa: CASSQDRADTEAFF
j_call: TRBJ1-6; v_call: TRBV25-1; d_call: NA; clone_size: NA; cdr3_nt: TGTGCCAGCAGTGAATGGACCCCCGAGGTCTATAATTCACCCCTCCACTTT; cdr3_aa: CASSEWTPEVYNSPLHF
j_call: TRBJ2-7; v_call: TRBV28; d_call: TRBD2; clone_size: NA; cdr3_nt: TGTGCCAGCGCTAACCGGGGGGGGCGTCCCGAGCAGTACTTC; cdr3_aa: CASANRGGRPEQYF
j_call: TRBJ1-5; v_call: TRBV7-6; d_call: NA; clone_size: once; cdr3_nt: TGTGCCAGCAGCTTAGGATCAGGGCTCCCTCAGCCCCAGCATTTT; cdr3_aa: CASSLGSGLPQPQHF
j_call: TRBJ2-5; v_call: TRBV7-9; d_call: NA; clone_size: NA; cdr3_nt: TGTGCCAGCAGCTTTCGCGGTGTGGGGACGGAGACCCAGTACTTC; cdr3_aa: CASSFRGVGTETQYF
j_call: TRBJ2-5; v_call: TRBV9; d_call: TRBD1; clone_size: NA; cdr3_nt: TGTGCCAGCGCGGGACAGGCAAAAGAGACCCAGTACTTC; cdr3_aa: CASAGQAKETQYF
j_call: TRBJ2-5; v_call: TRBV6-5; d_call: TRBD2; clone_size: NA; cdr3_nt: TGTGCCAGCAGTACGCTAGCGGGAGCCAGGGAGACCCAGTACTTC; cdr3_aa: CASSTLAGARETQYF
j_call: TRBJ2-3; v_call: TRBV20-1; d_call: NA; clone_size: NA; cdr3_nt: TGCAGTGCTAGAGAATATACGCAGTATTTT; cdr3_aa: CSAREYTQYF
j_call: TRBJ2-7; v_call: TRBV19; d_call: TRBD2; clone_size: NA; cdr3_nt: TGTGCCAGTAGTATTGCGGGGGGAGTTGGCTACGAGCAGTACTTC; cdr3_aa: CASSIAGGVGYEQYF
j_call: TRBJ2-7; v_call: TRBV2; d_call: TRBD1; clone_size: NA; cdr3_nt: TGTGCCAGCAGTGAAGCTCAGGGGGTGACTTACGAGCAGTACTTC; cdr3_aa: CASSEAQGVTYEQYF
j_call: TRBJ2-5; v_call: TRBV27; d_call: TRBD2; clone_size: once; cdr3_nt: TGTGCCAGCACCCCGATTAGCGGGAGTTCTGAGACCCAGTACTTC; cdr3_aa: CASTPISGSSETQYF
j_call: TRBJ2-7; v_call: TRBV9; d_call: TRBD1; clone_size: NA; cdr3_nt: TGTGCCAGCAGCGTTGGGACAGGGGCCTCCGAGCAGTACTTC; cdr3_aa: CASSVGTGASEQYF
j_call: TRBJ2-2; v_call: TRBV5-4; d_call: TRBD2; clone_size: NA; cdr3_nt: TGTGCCAGCAGCCCGACTGGACTAGCGGGACGTACCGGGGAGCTGTTTTTT; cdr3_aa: CASSPTGLAGRTGELFF
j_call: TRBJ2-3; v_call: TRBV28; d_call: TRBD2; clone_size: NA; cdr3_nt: TGTGCCAGCAGGAAACTAGCGGGGGGCACAGATACGCAGTATTTT; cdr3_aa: CASRKLAGGTDTQYF
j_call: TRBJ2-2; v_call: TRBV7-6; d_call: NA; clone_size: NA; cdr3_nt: TGTGCCAGCAGCTTAGAGGGGTACACCGGGGAGCTGTTTTTT; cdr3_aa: CASSLEGYTGELFF
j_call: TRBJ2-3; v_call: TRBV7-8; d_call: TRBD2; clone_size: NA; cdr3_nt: TGTGCCAGCAGCCCAAGACTAGCGGGAGTGGCAGATACGCAGTATTTT; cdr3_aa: CASSPRLAGVADTQYF
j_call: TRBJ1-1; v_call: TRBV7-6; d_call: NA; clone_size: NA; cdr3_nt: TGTGCCAGCAGCCTTACGGGCACTGAAGCTTTCTTT; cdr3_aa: CASSLTGTEAFF
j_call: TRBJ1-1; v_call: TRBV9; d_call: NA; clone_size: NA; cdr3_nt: TGTGCCAGCAGCGTAGGCATAGGCACTGAAGCTTTCTTT; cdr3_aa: CASSVGIGTEAFF
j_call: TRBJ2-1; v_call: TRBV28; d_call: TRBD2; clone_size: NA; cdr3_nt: TGTGCCAGCAGCACCCTCGGACTAGCGGGGGACAATGAGCAGTTCTTC; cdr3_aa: CASSTLGLAGDNEQFF
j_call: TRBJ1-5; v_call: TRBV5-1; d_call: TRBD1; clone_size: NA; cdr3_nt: TGCGCCAGCAGCTCCGAGGACAGACAGGGAGGCAATCAGCCCCAGCATTTT; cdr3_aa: CASSSEDRQGGNQPQHF
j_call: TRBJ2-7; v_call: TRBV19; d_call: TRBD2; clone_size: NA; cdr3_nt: TGTGCCAGTAGTATCGGGACTAGCGGGACCCCATACGAGCAGTACTTC; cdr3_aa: CASSIGTSGTPYEQYF
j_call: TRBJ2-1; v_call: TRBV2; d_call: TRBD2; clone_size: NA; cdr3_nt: TGTGCCAGCAGCCCCGGGACTAGCGGGAGAAGTACCTACAATGAGCAGTTCTTC; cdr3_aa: CASSPGTSGRSTYNEQFF
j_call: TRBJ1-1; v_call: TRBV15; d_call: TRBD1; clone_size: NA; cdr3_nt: TGTGCCACCAGCAGAGACCGAAATCCGGGACAGGTCTCTGAAGCTTTCTTT; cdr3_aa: CATSRDRNPGQVSEAFF
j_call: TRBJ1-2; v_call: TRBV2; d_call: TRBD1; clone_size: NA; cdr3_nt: TGTGCCAGCAGTGAAGCGGGCCAGGGGGGGGACTATGGCTACACCTTC; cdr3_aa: CASSEAGQGGDYGYTF
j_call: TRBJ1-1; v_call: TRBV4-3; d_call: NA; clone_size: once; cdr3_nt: TGCGCCAGCAGCCTTTTGCAGCAGTATATGAACACTGAAGCTTTCTTT; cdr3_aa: CASSLLQQYMNTEAFF
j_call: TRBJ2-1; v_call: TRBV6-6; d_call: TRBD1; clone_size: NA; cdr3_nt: TGTGCCAGCAGTTCACGACAGGGGGCGAATGAGCAGTTCTTC; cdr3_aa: CASSSRQGANEQFF
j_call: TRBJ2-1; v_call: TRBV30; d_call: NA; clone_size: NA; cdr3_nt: TGTGCCTGGAGGGAGGGCCTGGCGGGATTATACAATGAGCAGTTCTTC; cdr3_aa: CAWREGLAGLYNEQFF
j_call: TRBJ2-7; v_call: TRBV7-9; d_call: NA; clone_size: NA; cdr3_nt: TGTGCCAGCAGCTCCCCAATTTCGGGTGAGCAGTACTTC; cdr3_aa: CASSSPISGEQYF
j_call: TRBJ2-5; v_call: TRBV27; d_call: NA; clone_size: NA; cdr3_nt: TGTGCCAGCAGTTGGGGGCGGAGGGAGACCCAGTACTTC; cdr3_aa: CASSWGRRETQYF
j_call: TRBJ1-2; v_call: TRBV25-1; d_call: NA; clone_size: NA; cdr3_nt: TGTGCCATTTCGGACGGGTATGGCTACACCTTC; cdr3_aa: CAISDGYGYTF
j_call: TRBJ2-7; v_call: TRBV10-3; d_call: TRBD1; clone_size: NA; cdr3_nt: TGTGCCATCAGTGAGTCTACAGGGGGCTCCTACGAGCAGTACTTC; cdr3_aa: CAISESTGGSYEQYF
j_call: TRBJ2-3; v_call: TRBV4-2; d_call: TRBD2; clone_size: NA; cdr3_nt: TGTGCCAGCAGCCGTAGACTAGCCTTATCTAGCACAGATACGCAGTATTTT; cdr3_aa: CASSRRLALSSTDTQYF
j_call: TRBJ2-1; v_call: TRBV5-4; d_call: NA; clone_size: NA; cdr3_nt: TGTGCCAGCAGCTCCTGGCTCTACAATGAGCAGTTCTTC; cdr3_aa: CASSSWLYNEQFF
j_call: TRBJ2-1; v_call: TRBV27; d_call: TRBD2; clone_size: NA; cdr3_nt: TGTGCCAGCAGTGTCTCTAGCGGGAGGTCATACAATGAGCAGTTCTTC; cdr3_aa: CASSVSSGRSYNEQFF
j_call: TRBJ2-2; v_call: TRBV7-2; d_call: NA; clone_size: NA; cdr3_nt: TGTGCCAGCAGCCCCCCAAGATCCGGGGAGCTGTTTTTT; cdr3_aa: CASSPPRSGELFF
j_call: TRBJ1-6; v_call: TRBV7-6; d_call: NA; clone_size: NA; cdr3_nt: TGTGCCAGCAGCCCCGGCTCAGGGTCTCGGGGGAATTCACCCCTCCACTTT; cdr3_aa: CASSPGSGSRGNSPLHF
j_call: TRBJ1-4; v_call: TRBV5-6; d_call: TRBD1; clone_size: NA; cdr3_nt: TGTGCCAGCAGCTATAGACAGGGCGGTGAAAAACTGTTTTTT; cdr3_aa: CASSYRQGGEKLFF
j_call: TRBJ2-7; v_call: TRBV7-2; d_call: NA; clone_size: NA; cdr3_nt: TGTGCCAGCAGCTTCGGCGGCCACTACGAGCAGTACTTC; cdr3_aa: CASSFGGHYEQYF
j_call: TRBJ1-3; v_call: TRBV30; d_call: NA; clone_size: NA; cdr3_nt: TGTGCCTGGAGTGTAGGGAGAACGCCTGGAAACACCATATATTTT; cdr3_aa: CAWSVGRTPGNTIYF
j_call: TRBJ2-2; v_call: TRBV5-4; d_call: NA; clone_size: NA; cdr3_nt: TGTGCCAGCAGCGCCTTTGAGGACGGGGAGCTGTTTTTT; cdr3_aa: CASSAFEDGELFF
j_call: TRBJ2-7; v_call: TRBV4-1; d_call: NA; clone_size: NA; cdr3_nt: TGCGCCAGCAGCCAAGTTAAATCGACATTCGGATGGGGGTACGAGCAGTACTTC; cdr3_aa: CASSQVKSTFGWGYEQYF
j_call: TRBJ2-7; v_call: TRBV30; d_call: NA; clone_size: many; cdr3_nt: TGTGCCTGGAGTGGGTTTGGGGAGCAGTACTTC; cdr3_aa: CAWSGFGEQYF
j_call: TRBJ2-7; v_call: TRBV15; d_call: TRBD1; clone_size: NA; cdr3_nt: TGTGCCACCAGCCTCCTCGGACAGGGCTACGAGCAGTACTTC; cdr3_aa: CATSLLGQGYEQYF
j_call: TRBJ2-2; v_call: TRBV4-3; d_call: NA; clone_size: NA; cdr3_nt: TGCGCCAGCAGCCAAGATCTGAACACCGGGGAGCTGTTTTTT; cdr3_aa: CASSQDLNTGELFF
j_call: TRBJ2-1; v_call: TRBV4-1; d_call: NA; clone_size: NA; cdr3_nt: TGCGCCAGCAGCCAAGTTTCAAATGAGCAGTTCTTC; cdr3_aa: CASSQVSNEQFF
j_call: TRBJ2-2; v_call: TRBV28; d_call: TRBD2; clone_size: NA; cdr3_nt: TGTGCCAGCAGTCCCGGACTAGCGGGGGGGCCCGGCACCGGGGAGCTGTTTTTT; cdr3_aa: CASSPGLAGGPGTGELFF
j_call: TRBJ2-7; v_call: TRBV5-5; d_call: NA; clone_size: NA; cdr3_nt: TGTGCCAGCAGCTTGGTTTTCGGACGCTCAAGCTCCTACGAGCAGTACTTC; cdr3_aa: CASSLVFGRSSSYEQYF
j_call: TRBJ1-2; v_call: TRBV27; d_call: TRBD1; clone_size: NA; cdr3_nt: TGTGCCAGCAGGGGCCCAGGGGGTTTGGGCTACACCTTC; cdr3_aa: CASRGPGGLGYTF
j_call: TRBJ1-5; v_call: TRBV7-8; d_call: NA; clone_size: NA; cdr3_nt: TGTGCCAGCAGCACACTGGGGCAGCCCCAGCATTTT; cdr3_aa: CASSTLGQPQHF
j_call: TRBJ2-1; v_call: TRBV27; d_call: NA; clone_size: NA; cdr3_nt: TGTGCCAGCAGTCCCTCGGGTGGACACCTTGAGCAGTTCTTC; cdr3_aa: CASSPSGGHLEQFF
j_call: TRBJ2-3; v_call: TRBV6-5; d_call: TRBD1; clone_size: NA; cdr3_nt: TGTGCCAGCAGTGCCGGGACAGGAACTACGCAGTATTTT; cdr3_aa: CASSAGTGTTQYF
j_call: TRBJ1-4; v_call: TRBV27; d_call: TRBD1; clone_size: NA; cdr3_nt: TGTGCCAGCAGTTGGGGGACAGGGGGCCGGGAAAAACTGTTTTTT; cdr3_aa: CASSWGTGGREKLFF
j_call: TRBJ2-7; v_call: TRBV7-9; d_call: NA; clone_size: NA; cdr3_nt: TGTGCCAGCAGCCTAGGGGATGGAGGGACATATTCCTACGAGCAGTACTTC; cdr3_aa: CASSLGDGGTYSYEQYF
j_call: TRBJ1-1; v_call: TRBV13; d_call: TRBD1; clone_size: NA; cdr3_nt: TGTGCCAGCAGCCCTTGGACAGGGCTGAACACTGAAGCTTTCTTT; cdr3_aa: CASSPWTGLNTEAFF
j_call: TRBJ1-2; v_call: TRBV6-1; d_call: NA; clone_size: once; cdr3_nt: TGTGCCAGCAGTGATGACGGGAACTATGGCTACACCTTC; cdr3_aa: CASSDDGNYGYTF
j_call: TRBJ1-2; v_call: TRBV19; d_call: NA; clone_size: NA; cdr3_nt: TGTGCCAGCCAGTATAGGTTCGAGTCCTATGGCTACACCTTC; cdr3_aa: CASQYRFESYGYTF
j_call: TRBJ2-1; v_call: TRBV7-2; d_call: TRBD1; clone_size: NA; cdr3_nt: TGTGCCAGCAGCTCAGCAGGGGGCTCCTACAATGAGCAGTTCTTC; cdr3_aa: CASSSAGGSYNEQFF